The 32 T cell receptor beta chains in this list originate from one sample, sequenced in a study of blood T cell repertoires in COVID-19. Assay: immunoSEQ multiplex PCR; the TCRdb copy retains only in-frame clones and omits some. The sample has roughly 150,000 clones; around 82% are singletons. Sequencing input: PBMCs or T cells enriched from blood (not recorded which). All receptors derive from a man aged 45-65 years in a cohort exposed to, infected with or recovered from COVID-19 (not recorded which).

The chain combines TRBV7-9 with TRBJ1-2; D perhaps matches TRBD1 (6 bases). Germline CDR1 and CDR2: SEHNR and FQNEAQ (reference sequence). This CDR3 is 15 amino acids long. The germline V and J ends were trimmed by 5 bases and 4 bases, with 17 bases remaining between them. This CDR3 reads CASSGSYRALYGYTF. The DNA for the CDR3 is TGTGCCAGCAGCGGTTCTTACAGGGCCCTCTATGGCTACACCTTC.

This rearrangement joins TRBV28 to TRBJ2-1, with 7 bases matching TRBD2. CDR1 MDHEN and CDR2 SYDVKM come from the germline V gene. J lost 5 bases, V lost 7 bases, and 11 bases had no gene match. The CDR3 consists of 15 residues. CDR3 loop: CASIAGTTKNNEQFF. The DNA of the CDR3 is TGTGCCAGCATTGCCGGGACTACGAAAAACAATGAGCAGTTCTTC.

The chain joins TRBV12-3 or TRBV12-4 to TRBJ2-7; TRBD1 might be the D (6 bases). The CDR3 loop spans 12 amino acids. Trimming stripped 5 bases from V and 7 bases from J, with 12 bases between. The CDR3 nucleotides are TGTGCCAGCAGTAACAGGGTCCGGGAGCAGTACTTC. Residues: CASSNRVREQYF.

The rearrangement uses TRBV30 and TRBJ2-1; 8 bases agree with TRBD2. The CDR3 has 14 residues. From germline, CDR1 is GTSNPN and CDR2 SVGIG (reference sequence). The trim removed 4 bases at V and 6 bases at J, leaving 8 bases unmatched. CDR3 nucleotide sequence: TGTGCCTGGACCCCCGGGACTAGTTCCAATGAGCAGTTCTTC. Amino acid sequence: CAWTPGTSSNEQFF.

The chain combines TRBV19 with TRBJ1-2, with TRBD1 matching 7 bases. This CDR3 is 16 amino acids long. Trimming took 5 bases from V and 3 from J; bases not matched to a gene: 12. The germline gives CDR1 LNHDA, CDR2 SQIVND (reference sequence). As DNA, the CDR3 is TGTGCCAGTAGTGAGGGCAGGGGGGTCGGTGACTATGGCTACACCTTC. Translation: CASSEGRGVGDYGYTF. The whole variable domain, filled in from reference TRBV19 and TRBJ1-2, reads DGGITQSPKYLFRKEGQNVTLSCEQNLNHDAMYWYRQDPGQGLRLIYYSQIVNDFQKGDIAEGYSVSREKKESFPLTVTSAQKNPTAFYLCASSEGRGVGDYGYTFGSGTRLTVV.

This chain connects TRBV27 to TRBJ2-7, with D tentatively TRBD2 (5 bases). In germline, CDR1 is MNHEY, CDR2 SMNVEV (reference sequence). The CDR3 extends over 15 amino acids. The V end was cut by 4 bases, the J end by 0 bases, with 13 bases between. The CDR3 DNA sequence: TGTGCCAGCAGTTACGGACTCCTTCGCTCCTACGAGCAGTACTTC. Translated, it gives CASSYGLLRSYEQYF.

V is TRBV4-1 and J is TRBJ2-7; 12 bases are a match to TRBD2. Germline-derived CDR1 and CDR2 are MGHRA and YSYEKL. The CDR3 length is 15 residues. The V gene end was trimmed by 4 bases and the J gene end by 2 bases; junction bases not matched to a gene: 3. CDR3 residues: CASSLRTSGTYEQYF. CDR3 sequence (DNA): TGCGCCAGCAGCCTACGGACTAGCGGGACCTACGAGCAGTACTTC.

The chain employs TRBV2 and TRBJ1-1; D is possibly TRBD1 (5 bases). The CDR3 contains 14 residues. Per the germline V gene, CDR1 is SNHLY and CDR2 is FYNNEI. V was trimmed by 8 bases and J by 12 bases, leaving 25 bases between them. The CDR3 loop reads CASQGDFGGAGTFF. CDR3 in DNA: TGTGCCAGCCAAGGGGATTTTGGAGGGGCCGGAACTTTCTTT. The whole variable domain, filled in from reference TRBV2 and TRBJ1-1, reads EPEVTQTPSHQVTQMGQEVILRCVPISNHLYFYWYRQILGQKVEFLVSFYNNEISEKSEIFDDQFSVERPDGSNFTLKIRSTKLEDSAMYFCASQGDFGGAGTFFGQGTRLTVV.

The chain is built from TRBV30 and TRBJ2-3; tentatively, D is TRBD2 (5 bases). The CDR3 extends over 16 amino acids. V lost 0 bases and J lost 5, with 18 bases in between. Per germline, CDR1 GTSNPN and CDR2 SVGIG (reference sequence). CDR3 protein: CAWSVGLLKGRDTQYF. The CDR3 DNA sequence: TGTGCCTGGAGTGTAGGTCTTCTGAAAGGGAGAGATACGCAGTATTTT.

The V and J genes are TRBV6-2 or TRBV6-3 and TRBJ1-1, with D possibly being TRBD1 (5 bases). CDR1 MNHEY and CDR2 SVGEGT come from the germline V gene. There are 17 residues in the CDR3. Between the trimmed V and J ends, which lost 3 bases and 5 bases, there was a span of 22 bases. CDR3 region: CASSYPPYRVRGTEAFF. CDR3 in DNA: TGTGCCAGCAGTTATCCACCTTATAGGGTTCGGGGGACTGAAGCTTTCTTT.

The rearrangement joins TRBV7-2 to TRBJ2-6; 11 bases align to TRBD1. Germline CDR1 is SGHTA and CDR2 is FQGNSA. V trimming: 3 bases; J trimming: 2 bases; junction bases outside the gene matches: 3. The CDR3 totals 17 residues. CDR3 region: CASSFGQGAAGANVLTF. The CDR3 DNA follows: TGTGCCAGCAGCTTCGGACAGGGGGCTGCTGGGGCCAACGTCCTGACTTTC.

The chain joins TRBV7-2 to TRBJ2-3, with 10 bases matching TRBD2. The V gene's germline CDR1 is SGHTA and CDR2 FQGNSA. This CDR3 is 15 amino acids long. Germline trimming cut 5 bases from V and 5 bases from J; bases unmatched to any gene: 7. CDR3 nucleotides: TGTGCCAGCAGCCTAAGCGGGGGGGCCGTAGATACGCAGTATTTT. This sequence encodes CASSLSGGAVDTQYF.

At least ten counts were recorded for this clone. The rearrangement links TRBV6-5 to TRBJ1-5; 11 bases fit TRBD1. Germline V gene sequence: CDR1 MNHEY, CDR2 SVGAGI. The CDR3 length is 15 residues. The J segment lost 6 bases and the V segment lost 5 bases, leaving 6 bases of the junction unmatched. The CDR3 loop reads CASSHPGTGGQPQHF. The CDR3 DNA is TGTGCCAGCAGTCACCCCGGGACAGGGGGTCAGCCCCAGCATTTT.

The CDR3 region is CASSLVRENYGYTF. DNA for the CDR3: TGTGCCAGCAGCTTGGTGAGGGAAAACTATGGCTACACCTTC. The genes are TRBV5-4 and TRBJ1-2; D not certain. Germline values: CDR1 SGHNT, CDR2 YYREEE (reference sequence). This CDR3 is 14 amino acids long. Trimming removed 0 bases at V and 2 bases at J, with 8 bases between. The variable domain in full, completed from reference TRBV5-4 and TRBJ1-2, reads ETGVTQSPTHLIKTRGQQVTLRCSSQSGHNTVSWYQQALGQGPQFIFQYYREEENGRGNFPPRFSGLQFPNYSSELNVNALELDDSALYLCASSLVRENYGYTFGSGTRLTVV.

The chain links TRBV11-3 to TRBJ2-2, with D hard to call. The ends were cut back, 5 bases at V and 4 bases at J, with 5 bases in the middle. This CDR3 contains 12 residues. Germline values: CDR1 SGHNT, CDR2 YENEEA. CDR3: CASSHFTGELFF. The CDR3 DNA follows: TGTGCCAGCAGCCACTTCACCGGGGAGCTGTTTTTT.

This clone was seen only a few times. The chain couples TRBV5-1 to TRBJ1-4; the D is unclear. The CDR3 has 13 residues. From germline, CDR1 is SGHRS and CDR2 YFSETQ. The V end lost 1 base, the J end lost 17 bases, and 18 bases lay between the germline ends. The CDR3 DNA reads as TGCGCCAGCAGCTTGAACGGGTACGGGGTTCTATTTTTT. It codes for CASSLNGYGVLFF.

The V and J genes are TRBV19 and TRBJ1-6, with D perhaps matching TRBD1 (5 bases). From germline, CDR1 is LNHDA and CDR2 SQIVND (reference sequence). This CDR3 is 20 amino acids long. Trimming stripped 4 bases from V and 10 bases from J, with 32 bases between. In DNA form, the CDR3 reads TGTGCCAGTAGTACCATTCTTATACTTCGGTCGGCAGCCCCAGGGTCACCCCTCCACTTT. Its translation is CASSTILILRSAAPGSPLHF.

The sample holds a few counts of this clone. The J gene is TRBJ2-2, the V gene TRBV19; 7 bases map to TRBD1. With 5 bases clipped from V and 4 bases from J, the junction kept 10 bases outside the gene matches. The germline V gene has CDR1 LNHDA and CDR2 SQIVND (reference sequence). The CDR3 runs 16 residues. CDR3 residues: CASSPRDRAFTGELFF. CDR3 DNA sequence: TGTGCCAGTAGTCCCCGTGACAGGGCGTTCACCGGGGAGCTGTTTTTT.

There are a few counts of this clone. The chain couples TRBV11-2 to TRBJ1-2, with D perhaps matching TRBD1 (5 bases). The germline CDR1 and CDR2 sequences are SGHAT and FQNNGV. Trimming took 1 base from V and 0 from J, leaving 9 bases between them. The CDR3 is made up of 15 amino acids. CDR3 nucleotide sequence: TGTGCCAGCAGCTTAGTTGCAGGGTCTAACTATGGCTACACCTTC. It encodes CASSLVAGSNYGYTF.

This sequence joins TRBV7-9 and TRBJ1-1, with D possibly matching TRBD1 (6 bases). Germline CDR1 SEHNR, CDR2 FQNEAQ (reference sequence). This CDR3 is 15 amino acids long. V was clipped by 2 bases and J by 8 bases, with 18 bases between them. For the CDR3, the DNA is TGTGCCAGCAGCTTATCATCAGGGGCCAGGGTAGAAGCTTTCTTT. As protein: CASSLSSGARVEAFF.

The chain couples TRBV19 to TRBJ1-4; the D gene is possibly TRBD1 (6 bases). From germline, CDR1 is LNHDA and CDR2 SQIVND (reference sequence). The CDR3 covers 13 residues. V lost 8 bases and J lost 3, with 10 bases in between. The CDR3 loop reads CASSSGANEKLFF. The CDR3 DNA is TGTGCCAGTTCGTCAGGGGCTAATGAAAAACTGTTTTTT. The full variable domain, with the rest looked up from reference TRBV19 and TRBJ1-4, is DGGITQSPKYLFRKEGQNVTLSCEQNLNHDAMYWYRQDPGQGLRLIYYSQIVNDFQKGDIAEGYSVSREKKESFPLTVTSAQKNPTAFYLCASSSGANEKLFFGSGTQLSVL.

The rearrangement links TRBV24-1 to TRBJ2-3; 12 bases are a match to TRBD2. The CDR3 is 16 amino acids. CDR1 KGHDR and CDR2 SFDVKD come from the germline V gene. J lost 4 bases, V lost 4 bases, and 5 bases had no gene match. This CDR3 reads CATSERLAGGSDTQYF. CDR3 bases: TGTGCCACCAGTGAACGGCTAGCGGGAGGGTCAGATACGCAGTATTTT.

This clone appeared many times. The chain carries TRBV6-1 and TRBJ2-4; 12 bases align to TRBD2. Per the germline V gene, CDR1 is MNHNS and CDR2 is SASEGT. J was trimmed by 3 bases and V by 3 bases; bases with no gene match: 9. This CDR3 has 18 residues. The CDR3 reads CASSDPLAGGPGKNIQYF. The CDR3 bases are TGTGCCAGCAGTGACCCGCTAGCGGGGGGGCCCGGCAAAAACATTCAGTACTTC.

This clone has only a few counts. CDR3 DNA: TGCGCCAGCAGCTTGGGGGCTCAGGGGCAGGACTATGGCTACACCTTC. Translated: CASSLGAQGQDYGYTF. The chain recombines TRBV5-1 with TRBJ1-2, with a tentative D call TRBD1 (6 bases). The CDR3 sequence is 16 residues long. With 0 bases removed from V and 3 bases from J, the gap between germline ends came to 15 bases. Germline values: CDR1 SGHRS, CDR2 YFSETQ. Filled out from reference TRBV5-1 and TRBJ1-2, the complete variable domain reads KAGVTQTPRYLIKTRGQQVTLSCSPISGHRSVSWYQQTPGQGLQFLFEYFSETQRNKGNFPGRFSGRQFSNSRSEMNVSTLELGDSALYLCASSLGAQGQDYGYTFGSGTRLTVV.

V gene TRBV18 combines with J gene TRBJ1-4; D uncertain. This CDR3 has 13 residues. CDR1 is KGHSH, CDR2 LQKENI, per germline. Trimming removed 2 bases at V and 8 bases at J, with 9 bases between. The CDR3 DNA reads as TGTGCCAGCTCACCAGCTGTTCGGGAAAAACTGTTTTTT. Protein product: CASSPAVREKLFF.

This clone was observed a single time. The V gene is TRBV27, the J gene TRBJ2-7; TRBD1 is a possible D gene (6 bases). Trimming took off 0 bases at V and 2 bases at J, with 11 bases between the two ends. The CDR3 covers 15 residues. CDR1 and CDR2 (germline): MNHEY, SMNVEV (reference sequence). As DNA, the CDR3 is TGTGCCAGCAGTTTATCCTCTTGGGACACCTACGAGCAGTACTTC. It codes for CASSLSSWDTYEQYF.

The chain joins TRBV13 to TRBJ1-3, with 7 bases identical to TRBD1. J gave up 5 bases and V 1 base, and 5 bases lay outside the gene matches. This CDR3 spans 15 amino acids. Germline values: CDR1 PRHDT, CDR2 FYEKMQ (reference sequence). CDR3: CASSLVGDSRNTIYF. CDR3 coding DNA: TGTGCCAGCAGCTTAGTGGGGGACAGCCGAAACACCATATATTTT.

The rearrangement links TRBV2 to TRBJ2-2, with TRBD2 identical over 8 bases. Germline CDR1 reads SNHLY; CDR2 reads FYNNEI. This CDR3 has 15 residues. V was clipped by 7 bases and J by 5 bases; unmatched bases: 9. CDR3 residues: CASTWERGSTGELFF. CDR3 DNA sequence: TGTGCCAGCACCTGGGAGCGGGGGTCTACCGGGGAGCTGTTTTTT.

The chain joins TRBV30 to TRBJ2-2, with TRBD2 as a possible D gene (5 bases). This CDR3 is built from 13 residues. Germline lookup yields CDR1 GTSNPN and CDR2 SVGIG (reference sequence). The V end lost 2 bases, the J end lost 6 bases, and 10 bases lay between the germline ends. CDR3 amino acids: CAWSSGRSGELFF. Here the CDR3 DNA reads TGTGCCTGGAGTAGCGGTCGATCCGGGGAGCTGTTTTTT. The whole variable domain, remainder taken from reference TRBV30 and TRBJ2-2, is SQTIHQWPATLVQPVGSPLSLECTVEGTSNPNLYWYRQAAGRGLQLLFYSVGIGQISSEVPQNLSASRPQDRQFILSSKKLLLSDSGFYLCAWSSGRSGELFFGEGSRLTVL.

CDR3 DNA sequence: TGTGCCAGCAGGCTGGGGGGGCTAGGTGGTTCACCCCTCCACTTT. Its translation is CASRLGGLGGSPLHF. The rearrangement links TRBV6-5 to TRBJ1-6, with D possibly TRBD1 on 6 matching bases. The V end was cut by 6 bases, the J end by 9 bases, with 18 bases between. There are 15 residues in the CDR3. The germline V gene has CDR1 MNHEY and CDR2 SVGAGI.

This chain joins TRBV27 and TRBJ1-1, with D possibly being TRBD1 (6 bases). Trimming stripped 5 bases from V and 8 bases from J, with 18 bases between. Germline CDR1 is MNHEY and CDR2 is SMNVEV (reference sequence). This CDR3 has 14 residues. The CDR3 nucleotides are TGTGCCAGCAGTGCACAGGGTTTCGGCGGAGAAGCTTTCTTT. Translated: CASSAQGFGGEAFF.

V is TRBV10-3 and J is TRBJ2-1; D gene ambiguous. V was trimmed by 1 base and J by 8 bases, leaving 6 bases between them. The CDR3 covers 12 residues. In germline, CDR1 is ENHRY, CDR2 SYGVKD. The CDR3 loop reads CAISEYEDEQFF. The CDR3 coding sequence is TGTGCCATCAGTGAGTATGAGGATGAGCAGTTCTTC.